This passage covers 18 T cell receptor beta chains from one sample sequenced in a study of CD8+ T cells in alopecia areata. The sequencing template was cDNA reverse transcribed from extracted RNA. The method was immunoSEQ multiplex PCR; TCRdb's version includes in-frame clones alone and lacks a portion of them. The table shows around 160,000 clones, with over 45% occurring only once. The sample taken for sequencing was CD4+ T cells sorted from blood. The receptors shown here come from a human donor with alopecia areata.

This clone was observed a handful of times. This rearrangement joins TRBV29-1 to TRBJ1-4; D not certain. CDR1 is SQVTM and CDR2 is ANQGSEA in the germline V gene. This CDR3 is built from 11 residues. The CDR3 reads CSCGIGEKLFF. For the CDR3, the DNA is TGCAGTTGCGGGATCGGTGAAAAACTGTTTTTT.

This clone was recorded a few times. This chain joins TRBV30 and TRBJ2-3, with 9 bases aligning to TRBD2. CDR1 is GTSNPN and CDR2 is SVGIG in the germline V gene (reference sequence). With 3 bases clipped from V and 6 bases from J, the junction kept 7 bases outside the gene matches. The CDR3 is 14 residues long. CDR3 sequence (DNA): TGTGCCTGGAGGGATAGCGGGAGTTCGGATACGCAGTATTTT. Translation gives CAWRDSGSSDTQYF.

The chain links TRBV29-1 to TRBJ2-7; 8 positions agree with TRBD1. The germline gives CDR1 SQVTM, CDR2 ANQGSEA. The junction had 5 bases not matched to a gene; V was cut back by 7 bases and J by 6 bases. There are 11 residues in the CDR3. CDR3 bases: TGCAGCGCACGGACAGGGATCGAGCAGTACTTC. This gives the protein CSARTGIEQYF.

This chain uses TRBV10-3 with TRBJ1-2; D perhaps matches TRBD1 (5 bases). The CDR3 length is 12 residues. CDR1 is ENHRY, CDR2 SYGVKD, per germline. The V end lost 10 bases, the J end lost 4 bases, and 13 bases lay between the germline ends. This CDR3 reads CATSRDGYGYTF. Here the CDR3 DNA reads TGTGCCACGAGCCGGGACGGCTATGGCTACACCTTC.

In DNA form, the CDR3 reads TGCGCCAGCAGACCGGACGTCGGGGGGACCCAGTACTTC. It specifies CASRPDVGGTQYF. The chain carries TRBV5-1 and TRBJ2-5; D possibly corresponds to TRBD2 (6 bases). The V gene lost 5 bases and the J gene lost 7 bases, with 15 bases spanning the gap. The CDR3 loop spans 13 amino acids. Per germline, CDR1 SGHRS and CDR2 YFSETQ. The whole variable domain, filled in from reference TRBV5-1 and TRBJ2-5, reads KAGVTQTPRYLIKTRGQQVTLSCSPISGHRSVSWYQQTPGQGLQFLFEYFSETQRNKGNFPGRFSGRQFSNSRSEMNVSTLELGDSALYLCASRPDVGGTQYFGPGTRLLVL.

The V gene is TRBV2, the J gene TRBJ1-2, with 7 bases that match TRBD1. Trimming removed 6 bases from V and 2 bases from J; junction bases left unmatched: 9. CDR1 SNHLY and CDR2 FYNNEI come from the germline V gene. This CDR3 contains 15 residues. The CDR3, as DNA: TGTGCCAGCAGACCCGGCCGGGGACAGAACTATGGCTACACCTTC. It translates to CASRPGRGQNYGYTF.

This clone was seen just once. The V gene is TRBV5-1, the J gene TRBJ2-7; no firm D call. The CDR3 is 14 residues long. CDR1 is SGHRS, CDR2 YFSETQ, per germline. V was cut by 0 bases and J by 1 base, with 8 bases left in between. The CDR3 reads CASSLESRSYEQYF. In nucleotides, the CDR3 is TGCGCCAGCAGCTTGGAGTCGCGGTCCTACGAGCAGTACTTC. The entire variable domain, with the rest obtained from reference TRBV5-1 and TRBJ2-7, is as follows: KAGVTQTPRYLIKTRGQQVTLSCSPISGHRSVSWYQQTPGQGLQFLFEYFSETQRNKGNFPGRFSGRQFSNSRSEMNVSTLELGDSALYLCASSLESRSYEQYFGPGTRLTVT.

Of note for this clone: Different DNA sequences within this sample yield the same CDR3. The CDR3 coding sequence is TGTGCCAGCAGCGTATCACCGAATCAGCCCCAGCATTTT. Its protein product is CASSVSPNQPQHF. This rearrangement joins TRBV9 to TRBJ1-5; the D is unclear. Germline V gene sequence: CDR1 SGDLS, CDR2 YYNGEE. Trimming took 1 base from V and 4 from J, leaving 6 bases between them. The CDR3 has 13 residues.

This clone appeared a few times. The CDR3 region has the DNA TGCAGCGTTGAGGCAGGGGTAAATCAGCCCCAGCATTTT. As protein: CSVEAGVNQPQHF. The V call is TRBV29-1, the J call TRBJ1-5; the D gene is possibly TRBD1 (6 bases). V shed 3 bases and J shed 4 bases, with 10 bases lying between them. Germline V gene sequence: CDR1 SQVTM, CDR2 ANQGSEA. The CDR3 sequence is 13 residues long.

In nucleotides, the CDR3 is TGTGCCTGGAGGACACAGGGGCAGGGTGAAAAACTGTTTTTT. The encoded protein is CAWRTQGQGEKLFF. The V call is TRBV30, the J call TRBJ1-4, with TRBD1 identical over 7 bases. Germline CDR1 is GTSNPN and CDR2 is SVGIG (reference sequence). This CDR3 spans 14 amino acids. V shed 3 bases, J shed 7 bases, and the junction held 8 bases outside the gene matches.

The chain is built from TRBV4-1 and TRBJ2-1; D gene ambiguous. The CDR3 spans 11 residues. V was trimmed by 4 bases and J by 8 bases, leaving 6 bases between them. Germline V gene sequence: CDR1 MGHRA, CDR2 YSYEKL. The CDR3 DNA is TGCGCCAGCAGCCTGGCCCATGAGCAGTTCTTC. Its translation is CASSLAHEQFF.

The gene calls are TRBV9 and TRBJ2-1, with 7 bases fitting TRBD2. The germline V gene has CDR1 SGDLS and CDR2 YYNGEE. This CDR3 is built from 16 residues. Trimming at V came to 0 bases and at J to 7 bases, leaving 10 bases not matched to a gene. The CDR3 here is CASSVAAGDPWNEQFF. The CDR3 region has the DNA TGTGCCAGCAGCGTAGCGGCGGGAGATCCGTGGAATGAGCAGTTCTTC. The full variable domain, completed using reference TRBV9 and TRBJ2-1, is DSGVTQTPKHLITATGQRVTLRCSPRSGDLSVYWYQQSLDQGLQFLIQYYNGEERAKGNILERFSAQQFPDLHSELNLSSLELGDSALYFCASSVAAGDPWNEQFFGPGTRLTVL.

The gene calls are TRBV4-1 and TRBJ1-2; no clear D. There are 17 residues in the CDR3. The germline gives CDR1 MGHRA, CDR2 YSYEKL. Trimming shortened V by 0 bases and J by 3 bases, and 17 bases separated the two germline ends. CDR3: CASSQDFPGTDHYGYTF. Here the CDR3 DNA reads TGCGCCAGCAGCCAAGACTTTCCAGGCACGGACCACTATGGCTACACCTTC.

A few counts support this clone. The chain carries TRBV29-1 and TRBJ2-1; D might be TRBD2 (6 bases). The germline V gene encodes CDR1 SQVTM and CDR2 ANQGSEA. This CDR3 has 13 residues. V lost 8 bases and J 9 bases, leaving 20 bases between the germline ends. CDR3 coding DNA: TGCAGCACATCAGTCGGAGGGTGGGGTGAGCAGTTCTTC. Protein: CSTSVGGWGEQFF.

The chain has TRBV30 and TRBJ1-1; the D is unclear. Germline lookup yields CDR1 GTSNPN and CDR2 SVGIG (reference sequence). CDR3 length equals 12 residues. V lost 4 bases and J 3 bases, leaving 9 bases between the germline ends. The CDR3 coding sequence is TGTGCCTGGAACTGGCGGGACACTGAAGCTTTCTTT. Protein: CAWNWRDTEAFF.

CDR3 DNA sequence: TGTGCCAGCAGTGAGGACTGGAAAGAGACCCAGTACTTC. Its translation is CASSEDWKETQYF. The chain recombines TRBV2 with TRBJ2-5; D perhaps matches TRBD2 (5 bases). The CDR3 totals 13 residues. V was trimmed by 3 bases and J by 3 bases, leaving 8 bases between them. Germline V gene sequence: CDR1 SNHLY, CDR2 FYNNEI.

The chain carries TRBV29-1 and TRBJ2-5, with 8 bases that match TRBD2. The V and J ends lost 5 bases and 1 base, in that order; junction bases with no gene match: 3. The CDR3 is made up of 13 amino acids. Germline values: CDR1 SQVTM, CDR2 ANQGSEA. CDR3 in amino acids: CSVFTSGQETQYF. In nucleotides, the CDR3 is TGCAGCGTTTTCACTAGCGGCCAAGAGACCCAGTACTTC.

This clone was observed a handful of times. The chain couples TRBV29-1 to TRBJ2-7, with 9 bases lining up with TRBD1. The CDR3 is 13 amino acids. CDR1 and CDR2 (germline): SQVTM, ANQGSEA. V was clipped by 6 bases and J by 4 bases; unmatched bases: 7. As DNA, the CDR3 is TGCAGCGTAGACCCGGGACAGGGTTACGAGCAGTACTTC. Its protein is CSVDPGQGYEQYF.